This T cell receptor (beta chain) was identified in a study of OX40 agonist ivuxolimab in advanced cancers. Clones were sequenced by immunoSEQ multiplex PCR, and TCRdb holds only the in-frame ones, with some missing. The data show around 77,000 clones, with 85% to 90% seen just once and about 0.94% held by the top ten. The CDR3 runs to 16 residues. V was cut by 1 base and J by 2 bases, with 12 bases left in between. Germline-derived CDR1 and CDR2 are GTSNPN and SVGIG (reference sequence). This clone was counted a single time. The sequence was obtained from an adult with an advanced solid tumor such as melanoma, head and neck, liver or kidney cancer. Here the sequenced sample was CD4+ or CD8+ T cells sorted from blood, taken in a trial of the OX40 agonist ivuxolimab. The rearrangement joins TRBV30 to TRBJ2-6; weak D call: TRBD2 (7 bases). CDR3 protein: CAWSGLGGPGANVLTF. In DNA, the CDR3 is TGTGCCTGGAGTGGGCTCGGGGGGCCTGGGGCCAACGTCCTGACTTTC.